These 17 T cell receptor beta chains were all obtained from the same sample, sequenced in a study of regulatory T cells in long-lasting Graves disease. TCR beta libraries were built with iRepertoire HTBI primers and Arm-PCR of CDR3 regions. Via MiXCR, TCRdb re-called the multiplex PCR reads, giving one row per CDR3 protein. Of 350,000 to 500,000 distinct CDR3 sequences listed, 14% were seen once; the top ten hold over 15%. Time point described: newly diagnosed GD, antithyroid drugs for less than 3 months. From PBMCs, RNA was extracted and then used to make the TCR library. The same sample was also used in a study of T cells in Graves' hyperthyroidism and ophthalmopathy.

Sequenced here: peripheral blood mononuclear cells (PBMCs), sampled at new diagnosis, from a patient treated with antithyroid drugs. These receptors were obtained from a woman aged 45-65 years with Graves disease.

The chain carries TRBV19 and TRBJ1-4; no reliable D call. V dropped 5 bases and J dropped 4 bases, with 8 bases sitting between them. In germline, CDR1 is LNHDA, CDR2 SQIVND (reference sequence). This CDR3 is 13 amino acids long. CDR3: CASSPLDNEKLFF. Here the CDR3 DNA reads TGTGCCAGTAGTCCTTTGGATAATGAAAAACTGTTTTTT.

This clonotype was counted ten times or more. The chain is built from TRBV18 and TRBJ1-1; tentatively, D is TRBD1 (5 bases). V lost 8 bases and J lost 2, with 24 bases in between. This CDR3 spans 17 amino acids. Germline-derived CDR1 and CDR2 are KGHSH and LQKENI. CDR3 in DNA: TGTGCCAGCGGCAGCTGGGGTAGCTACGGACACAACACTGAAGCTTTCTTT. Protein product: CASGSWGSYGHNTEAFF.

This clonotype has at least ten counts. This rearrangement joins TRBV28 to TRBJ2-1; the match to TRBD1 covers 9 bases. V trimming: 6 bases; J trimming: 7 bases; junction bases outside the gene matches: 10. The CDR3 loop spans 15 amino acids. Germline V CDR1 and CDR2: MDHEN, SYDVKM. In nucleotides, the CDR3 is TGTGCCAGCAGGGCACAGGGGGCGAAGGGGAATGAGCAGTTCTTC. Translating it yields CASRAQGAKGNEQFF.

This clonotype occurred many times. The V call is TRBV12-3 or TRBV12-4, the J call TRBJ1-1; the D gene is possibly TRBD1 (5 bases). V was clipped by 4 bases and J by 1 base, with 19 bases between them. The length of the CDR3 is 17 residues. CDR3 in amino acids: CASSSEYPREPNTEAFF. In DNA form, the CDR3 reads TGTGCCAGCAGTTCCGAGTACCCCAGGGAGCCGAACACTGAAGCTTTCTTT.

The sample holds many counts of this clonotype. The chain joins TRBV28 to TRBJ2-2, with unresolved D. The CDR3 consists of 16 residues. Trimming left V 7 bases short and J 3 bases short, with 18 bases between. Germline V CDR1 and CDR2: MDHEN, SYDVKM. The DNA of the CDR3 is TGTGCCAGCACTCCTTCAAACCAACTGGACACCGGGGAGCTGTTTTTT. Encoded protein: CASTPSNQLDTGELFF.

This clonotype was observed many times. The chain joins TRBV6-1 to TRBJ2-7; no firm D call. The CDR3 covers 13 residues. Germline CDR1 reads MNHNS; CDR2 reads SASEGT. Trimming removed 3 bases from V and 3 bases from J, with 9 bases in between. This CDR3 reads CASSDVWGYEQYF. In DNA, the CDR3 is TGTGCCAGCAGTGACGTTTGGGGCTACGAGCAGTACTTC.

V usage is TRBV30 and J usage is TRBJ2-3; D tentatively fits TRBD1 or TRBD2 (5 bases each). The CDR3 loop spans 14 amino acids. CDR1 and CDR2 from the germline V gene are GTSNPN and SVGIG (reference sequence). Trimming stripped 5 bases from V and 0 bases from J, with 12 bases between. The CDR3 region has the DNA TGTGCCTGGGCCGTATGGGGGAGCACAGATACGCAGTATTTT. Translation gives CAWAVWGSTDTQYF.

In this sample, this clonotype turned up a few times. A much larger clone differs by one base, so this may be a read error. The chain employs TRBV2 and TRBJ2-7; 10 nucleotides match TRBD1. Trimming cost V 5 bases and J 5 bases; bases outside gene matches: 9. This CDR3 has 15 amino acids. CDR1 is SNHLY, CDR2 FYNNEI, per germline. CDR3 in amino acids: CASSFSDRGYDEQYF. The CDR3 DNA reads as TGTGCCAGCAGTTTCTCGGACAGGGGGTACGACGAGCAGTACTTC.

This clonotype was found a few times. The CDR3 loop is CASSIQPPNTGELFF. The CDR3 region has the DNA TGTGCCAGTAGTATACAGCCACCGAACACCGGGGAGCTGTTTTTT. The chain couples TRBV19 to TRBJ2-2; no clear D gene. The CDR3 has 15 amino acids. V was shortened by 2 bases and J by 0 bases, with 7 bases between the two germline ends. In germline, CDR1 is LNHDA, CDR2 SQIVND (reference sequence).

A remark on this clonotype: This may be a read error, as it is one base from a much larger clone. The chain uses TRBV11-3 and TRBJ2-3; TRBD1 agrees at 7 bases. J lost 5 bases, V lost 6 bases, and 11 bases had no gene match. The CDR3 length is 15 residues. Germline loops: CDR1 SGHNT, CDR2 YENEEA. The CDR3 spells CASRRGTAPGDTQYF. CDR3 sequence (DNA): TGTGCCAGCAGAAGGGGGACAGCCCCGGGAGATACGCAGTATTTT.

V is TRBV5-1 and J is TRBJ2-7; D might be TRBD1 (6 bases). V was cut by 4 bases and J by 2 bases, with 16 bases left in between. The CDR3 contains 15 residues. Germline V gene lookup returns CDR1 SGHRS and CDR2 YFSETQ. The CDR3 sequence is CASSPEGRDTYEQYF. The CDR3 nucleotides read TGCGCCAGCAGCCCCGAGGGCAGGGACACCTACGAGCAGTACTTC.

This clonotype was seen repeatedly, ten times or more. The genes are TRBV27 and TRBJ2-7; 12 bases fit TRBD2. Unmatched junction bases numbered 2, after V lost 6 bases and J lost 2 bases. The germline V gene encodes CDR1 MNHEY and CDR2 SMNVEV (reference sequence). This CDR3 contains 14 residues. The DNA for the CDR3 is TGTGCCAGCAGCCGGACTAGCGGGACCTACGAGCAGTACTTC. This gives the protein CASSRTSGTYEQYF.

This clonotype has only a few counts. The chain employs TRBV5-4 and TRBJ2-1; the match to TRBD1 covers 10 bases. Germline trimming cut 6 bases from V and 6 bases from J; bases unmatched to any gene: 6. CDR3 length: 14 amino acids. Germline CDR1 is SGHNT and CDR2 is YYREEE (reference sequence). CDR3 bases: TGTGCCAGCAACAAGTGGACAGGGGGCAATGAGCAGTTCTTC. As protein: CASNKWTGGNEQFF.

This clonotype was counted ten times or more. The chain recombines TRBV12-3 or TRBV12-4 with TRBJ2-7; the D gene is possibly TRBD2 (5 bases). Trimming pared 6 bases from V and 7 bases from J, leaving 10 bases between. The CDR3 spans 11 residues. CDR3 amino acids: CASSLRGEQYF. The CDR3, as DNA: TGTGCCAGCAGCTTACGAGGGGAGCAGTACTTC.

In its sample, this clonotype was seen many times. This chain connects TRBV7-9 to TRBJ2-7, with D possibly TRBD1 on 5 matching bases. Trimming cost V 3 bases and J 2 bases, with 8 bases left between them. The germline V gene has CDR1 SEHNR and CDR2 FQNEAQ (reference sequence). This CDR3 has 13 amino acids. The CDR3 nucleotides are TGTGCCAGCAGCTTGACAGTAACCTACGAGCAGTACTTC. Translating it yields CASSLTVTYEQYF. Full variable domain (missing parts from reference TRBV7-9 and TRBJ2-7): DTGVSQNPRHKITKRGQNVTFRCDPISEHNRLYWYRQTLGQGPEFLTYFQNEAQLEKSRLLSDRFSAERPKGSFSTLEIQRTEQGDSAMYLCASSLTVTYEQYFGPGTRLTVT.

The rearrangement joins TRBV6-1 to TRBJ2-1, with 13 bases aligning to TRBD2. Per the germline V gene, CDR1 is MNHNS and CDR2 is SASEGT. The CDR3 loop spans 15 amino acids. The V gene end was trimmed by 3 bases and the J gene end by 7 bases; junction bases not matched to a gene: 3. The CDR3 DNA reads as TGTGCCAGCAGTGACTGGACTAGCGGGAGAAATGAGCAGTTCTTC. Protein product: CASSDWTSGRNEQFF.

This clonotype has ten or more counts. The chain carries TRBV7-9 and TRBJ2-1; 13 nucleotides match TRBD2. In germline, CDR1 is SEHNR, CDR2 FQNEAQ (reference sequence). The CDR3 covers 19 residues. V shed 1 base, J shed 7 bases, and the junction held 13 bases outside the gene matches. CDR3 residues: CASSLVGGLAGEKWNEQFF. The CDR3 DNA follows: TGTGCCAGCAGCTTAGTGGGCGGACTAGCGGGAGAGAAGTGGAATGAGCAGTTCTTC.